This is a list of T cell receptor beta chains from one sample in a study of shared T cell receptors in the human thymus. The method was immunoSEQ multiplex PCR; TCRdb's version includes in-frame clones alone and lacks a portion of them. The table shows about 540,000 clones, with 75% to 80% occurring only once. The same specimen was also included in a second study, on human thymus T cells.

The sequenced material came from thymocytes. These receptors were taken from a boy in the first two years of life with a congenital heart defect. Both conserved end residues are trimmed from each CDR3. The order of the fields is J gene, clone size, V gene, CDR3 protein. The listing skips clone size in some rows; elsewhere it reads once, few, many or a size class.

TRBJ2-1 | - | TRBV9 | ASSSLPSPQPTYNEQF
TRBJ2-7 | - | TRBV4-3 | ASSQDKFPTHEQY
TRBJ1-5 | once | TRBV5-1 | ASSLNTGSNQPQH
TRBJ2-1 | - | TRBV9 | ASSVGSHYAPKQF
TRBJ2-5 | - | TRBV6-1 | ASSFRVGETQY
TRBJ2-3 | - | TRBV25-1 | ASSATGTDTQY
TRBJ2-5 | few | TRBV6-5 | ASSNRQGETQY
TRBJ1-2 | few | TRBV15 | ATSKPGSTDGYT
TRBJ1-4 | few | TRBV4-2 | ASSQDGGRGTTNEKLF
TRBJ2-3 | - | TRBV9 | ASSVEWLAGGTDTQY
TRBJ2-1 | - | TRBV18 | ASSPRGGNNEQF
TRBJ1-1 | - | TRBV4-3 | ASSPRDREPEAF
TRBJ2-3 | - | TRBV19 | ASSIDLGRGDTDTQY
TRBJ2-7 | few | TRBV14 | ASSQEAAQPRGQY
TRBJ2-5 | - | TRBV5-6 | ASSLGTSGRCCLETQY
TRBJ2-1 | - | TRBV27 | ASSFERSYNEQF
TRBJ2-7 | - | TRBV28 | ASSLLSSPHEQY
TRBJ2-1 | - | TRBV5-4 | ASTQDRAGNEQF
TRBJ2-3 | - | TRBV6-5 | ASLSTDRATDTQY
TRBJ2-7 | - | TRBV4-1 | ASSQRTVTSYEQY
TRBJ1-1 | - | TRBV6-6 | ASGKGGADTEAF
TRBJ1-2 | few | TRBV5-6 | ASSLPPDRNRGYT